This TCR beta chain was identified during a study of blood T cell repertoires in COVID-19. Study context: In each case, the material was cDNA or gDNA derived from T cells, B-cell-depleted T cells, or PBMCs.

Looked up from germline, CDR1 is LGHDT and CDR2 is YNNKEL (reference sequence). The CDR3 has 15 residues. Trimming took off 8 bases at V and 1 base at J, with 17 bases between the two ends. Source study methods: Reference gene primer amplification in the assay estimated nucleated cell counts. The data were produced by immunoSEQ multiplex PCR, yet TCRdb's version contains in-frame clones alone and is incomplete. The V and J calls and clone size are taken from that table; D and trimming were inferred from the DNA. The table includes about 40,000 clones, around 84% detected once. The sample taken for sequencing was peripheral blood. The receptor's source is a human donor in a cohort sampled during active COVID-19. The V gene is TRBV3-1 (or the pseudogene TRBV3-2), the J gene TRBJ1-1; unclear D gene. The CDR3 DNA reads TGTGCCAGCTCCCTTTTTGTGACTGAGAACACTGAAGCTTTCTTT. This codes for CASSLFVTENTEAFF.